This T cell receptor beta chain was sequenced during a study of blood T cell repertoires in COVID-19. The wider study: Acute and convalescent COVID-19 specimens originated in the United States, Italy and Spain. Sample material is recorded as cDNA or gDNA derived from T cells, B-cell-depleted T cells, or PBMCs.

Repertoires were generated with immunoSEQ multiplex PCR, while TCRdb's copy carries only in-frame clones and drops some. The sample lists a few hundred thousand clones; less than 90% were seen once. CDR3 length: 14 residues. The germline gives CDR1 SGHRS, CDR2 YFSETQ. The ends were cut back, 4 bases at V and 5 bases at J, with 15 bases in the middle. This TCR was recovered from a woman aged 30 to 39 who had recovered from COVID-19. The V gene is TRBV5-1, the J gene TRBJ1-1; perhaps TRBD1 as D (6 bases). Sequences were obtained from PBMCs or T cells enriched from blood (not recorded which). The DNA of the CDR3 is TGCGCCAGCAGCCGCGGGGGCGCGGGAACTGAAGCTTTCTTT. Protein product: CASSRGGAGTEAFF. The full variable domain, rest sourced from reference TRBV5-1 and TRBJ1-1, is KAGVTQTPRYLIKTRGQQVTLSCSPISGHRSVSWYQQTPGQGLQFLFEYFSETQRNKGNFPGRFSGRQFSNSRSEMNVSTLELGDSALYLCASSRGGAGTEAFFGQGTRLTVV.